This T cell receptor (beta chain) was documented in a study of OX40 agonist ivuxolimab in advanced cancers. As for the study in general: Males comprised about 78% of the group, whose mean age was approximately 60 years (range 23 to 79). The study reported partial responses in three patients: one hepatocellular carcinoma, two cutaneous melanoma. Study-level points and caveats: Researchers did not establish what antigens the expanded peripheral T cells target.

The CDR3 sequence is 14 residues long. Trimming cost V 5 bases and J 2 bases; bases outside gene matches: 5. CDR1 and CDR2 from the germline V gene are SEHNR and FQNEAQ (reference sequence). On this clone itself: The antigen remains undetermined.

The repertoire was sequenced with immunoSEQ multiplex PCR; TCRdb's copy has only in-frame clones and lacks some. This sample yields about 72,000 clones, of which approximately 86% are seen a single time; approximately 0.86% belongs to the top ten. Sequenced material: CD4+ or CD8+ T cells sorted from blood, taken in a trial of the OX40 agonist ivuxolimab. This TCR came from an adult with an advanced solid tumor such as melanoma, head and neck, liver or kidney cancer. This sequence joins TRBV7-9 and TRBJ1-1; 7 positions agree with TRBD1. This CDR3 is CASSQGQPNTEAFF. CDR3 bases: TGTGCCAGCAGCCAGGGACAGCCCAACACTGAAGCTTTCTTT.